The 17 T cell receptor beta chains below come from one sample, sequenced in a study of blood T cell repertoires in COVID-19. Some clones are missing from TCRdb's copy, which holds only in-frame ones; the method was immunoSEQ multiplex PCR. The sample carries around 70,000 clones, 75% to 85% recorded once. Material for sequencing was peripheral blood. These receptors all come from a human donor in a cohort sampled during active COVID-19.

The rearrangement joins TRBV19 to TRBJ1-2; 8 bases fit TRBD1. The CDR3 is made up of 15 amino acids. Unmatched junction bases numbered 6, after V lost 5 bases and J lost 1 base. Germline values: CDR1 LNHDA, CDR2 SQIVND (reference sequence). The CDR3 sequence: CASSPGGTINYGYTF. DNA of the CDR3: TGTGCCAGTAGTCCAGGGGGCACAATTAACTATGGCTACACCTTC.

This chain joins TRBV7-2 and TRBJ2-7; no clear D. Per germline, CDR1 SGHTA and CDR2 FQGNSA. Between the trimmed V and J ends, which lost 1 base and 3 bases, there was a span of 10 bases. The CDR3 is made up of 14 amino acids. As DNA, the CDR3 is TGTGCCAGCAGCTTAGAAGGCGGAATCTACGAGCAGTACTTC. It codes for CASSLEGGIYEQYF.

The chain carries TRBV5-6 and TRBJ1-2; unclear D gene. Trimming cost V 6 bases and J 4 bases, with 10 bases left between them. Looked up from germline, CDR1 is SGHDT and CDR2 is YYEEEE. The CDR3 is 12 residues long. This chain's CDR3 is CASNEGSYGYTF. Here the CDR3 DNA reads TGTGCCAGCAATGAGGGAAGCTATGGCTACACCTTC.

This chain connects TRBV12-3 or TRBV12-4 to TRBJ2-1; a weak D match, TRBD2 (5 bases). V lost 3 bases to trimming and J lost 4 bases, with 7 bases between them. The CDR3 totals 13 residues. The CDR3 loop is CASSFRGYNEQFF. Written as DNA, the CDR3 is TGTGCCAGCAGTTTCCGGGGTTACAATGAGCAGTTCTTC.

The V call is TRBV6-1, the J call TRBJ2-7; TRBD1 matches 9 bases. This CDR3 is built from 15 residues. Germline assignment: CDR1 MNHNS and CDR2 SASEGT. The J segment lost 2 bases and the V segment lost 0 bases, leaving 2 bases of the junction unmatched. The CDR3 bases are TGTGCCAGCAGTGAAGCGACAGGGGGTACCTACGAGCAGTACTTC. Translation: CASSEATGGTYEQYF.

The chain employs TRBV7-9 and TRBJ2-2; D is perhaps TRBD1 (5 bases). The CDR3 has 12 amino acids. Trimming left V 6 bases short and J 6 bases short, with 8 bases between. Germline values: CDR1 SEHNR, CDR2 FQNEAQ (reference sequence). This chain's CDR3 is CASRRTSGELFF. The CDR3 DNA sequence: TGTGCCAGCAGACGGACATCCGGGGAGCTGTTTTTT.

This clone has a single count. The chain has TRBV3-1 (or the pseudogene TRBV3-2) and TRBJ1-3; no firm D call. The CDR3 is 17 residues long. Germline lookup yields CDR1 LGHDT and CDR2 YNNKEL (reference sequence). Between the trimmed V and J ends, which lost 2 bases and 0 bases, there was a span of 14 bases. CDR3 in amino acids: CASSQNRRSLSGNTIYF. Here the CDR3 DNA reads TGTGCCAGCAGCCAAAATCGTCGCAGTCTCTCTGGAAACACCATATATTTT.

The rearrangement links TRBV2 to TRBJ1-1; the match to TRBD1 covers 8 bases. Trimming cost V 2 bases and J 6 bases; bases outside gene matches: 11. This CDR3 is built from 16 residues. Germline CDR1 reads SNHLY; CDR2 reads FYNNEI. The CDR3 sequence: CASSETGGIVRPEAFF. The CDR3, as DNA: TGTGCCAGCAGTGAAACAGGGGGTATTGTTCGGCCTGAAGCTTTCTTT.

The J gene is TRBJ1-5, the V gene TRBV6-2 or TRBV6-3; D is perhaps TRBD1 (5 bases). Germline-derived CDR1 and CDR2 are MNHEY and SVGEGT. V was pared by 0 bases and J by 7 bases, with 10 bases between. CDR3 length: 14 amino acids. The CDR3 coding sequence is TGTGCCAGCAGTTACTCGCAGGGCCGACAGCCCCAGCATTTT. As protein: CASSYSQGRQPQHF.

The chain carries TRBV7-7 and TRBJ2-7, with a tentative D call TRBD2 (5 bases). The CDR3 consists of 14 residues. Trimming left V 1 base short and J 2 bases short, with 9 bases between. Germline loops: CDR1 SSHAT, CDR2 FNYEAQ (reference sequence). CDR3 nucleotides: TGTGCCAGCAGCTTAGAAGAGGGAGCCTACGAGCAGTACTTC. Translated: CASSLEEGAYEQYF. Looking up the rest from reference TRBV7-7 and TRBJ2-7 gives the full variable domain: GAGVSQSPRYKVTKRGQDVTLRCDPISSHATLYWYQQALGQGPEFLTYFNYEAQPDKSGLPSDRFSAERPEGSISTLTIQRTEQRDSAMYRCASSLEEGAYEQYFGPGTRLTVT.

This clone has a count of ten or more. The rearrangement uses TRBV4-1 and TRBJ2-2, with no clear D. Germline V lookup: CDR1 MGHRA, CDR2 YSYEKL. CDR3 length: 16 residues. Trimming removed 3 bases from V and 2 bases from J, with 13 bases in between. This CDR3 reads CASSQETGLNTGELFF. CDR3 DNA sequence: TGCGCCAGCAGCCAGGAGACGGGTCTTAACACCGGGGAGCTGTTTTTT.

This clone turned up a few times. The CDR3 reads CASSSTGSDYGYTF. DNA of the CDR3: TGTGCCAGCAGTTCGACAGGGTCCGACTATGGCTACACCTTC. The chain employs TRBV27 and TRBJ1-2; TRBD1 matches 7 bases. The trim removed 4 bases at V and 3 bases at J, leaving 5 bases unmatched. This CDR3 contains 14 residues. Germline V gene lookup returns CDR1 MNHEY and CDR2 SMNVEV (reference sequence).

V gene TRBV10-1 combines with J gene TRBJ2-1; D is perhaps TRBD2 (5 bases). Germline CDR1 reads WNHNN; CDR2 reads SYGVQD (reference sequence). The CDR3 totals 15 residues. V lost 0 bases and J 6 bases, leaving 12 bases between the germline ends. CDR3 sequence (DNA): TGCGCCAGCAGTGAGTCGGGCGGGTTGAGCAATGAGCAGTTCTTC. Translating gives CASSESGGLSNEQFF.

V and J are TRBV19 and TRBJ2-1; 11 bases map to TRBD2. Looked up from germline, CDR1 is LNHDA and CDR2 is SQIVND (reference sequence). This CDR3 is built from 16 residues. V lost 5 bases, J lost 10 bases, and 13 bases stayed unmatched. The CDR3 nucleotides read TGTGCCAGTAGTCCGTTACTAGCGGGAGTAGGTGGCGAGCAGTTCTTC. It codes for CASSPLLAGVGGEQFF.

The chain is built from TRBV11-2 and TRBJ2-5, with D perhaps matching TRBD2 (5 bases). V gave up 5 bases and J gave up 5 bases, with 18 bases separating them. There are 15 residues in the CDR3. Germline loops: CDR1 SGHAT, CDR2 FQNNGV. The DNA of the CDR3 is TGTGCCAGCAGCATTGTTGTGGCGAGAGGGGAGACCCAGTACTTC. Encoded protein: CASSIVVARGETQYF.

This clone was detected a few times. CDR3 nucleotides: TGCGCCAGCAGTCCGCGGGACTTACATTCCTACGAGCAGTACTTC. Its translation is CASSPRDLHSYEQYF. The genes are TRBV23-1 and TRBJ2-7, with D possibly TRBD2 on 6 matching bases. TRBV23-1 is marked as an open reading frame, function uncertain. Trimming removed 4 bases at V and 1 base at J, with 14 bases between. The CDR3 consists of 15 residues.

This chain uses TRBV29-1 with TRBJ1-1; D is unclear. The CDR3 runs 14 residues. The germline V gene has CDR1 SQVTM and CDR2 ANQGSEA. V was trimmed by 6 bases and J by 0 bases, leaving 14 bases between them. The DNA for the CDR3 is TGCAGCGTCGATAGACTGCTCATGAACACTGAAGCTTTCTTT. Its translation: CSVDRLLMNTEAFF.